Listed below are T cell receptor beta chains from one sample, sequenced in a study of CD8 T cell repertoires and HIV-1 epitope variants. These receptors have no identified antigens. The table came from immunoSEQ multiplex PCR; TCRdb's copy has only in-frame clones and leaves some out. Counted here are approximately 5,000 clones, roughly 67% occurring once; the ten biggest clones make up roughly two fifths. Sequences were obtained from cultured CD8+ T cells derived from PBMCs. The receptors here all came from a male donor with HIV. Both conserved end residues are part of each CDR3. The D gene is left open where the match is weak.

J gene: TRBJ2-7; V gene: TRBV4-2; D gene: -; CDR3 protein: CASSQPSGPEQYF; CDR3 DNA: TGTGCCAGCAGCCAACCCAGTGGTCCCGAGCAGTACTTC
J gene: TRBJ2-7; V gene: TRBV6-1; D gene: TRBD1; CDR3 protein: CASSGTGYEQYF; CDR3 DNA: TGTGCCAGCAGCGGGACAGGCTACGAGCAGTACTTC
J gene: TRBJ1-4; V gene: TRBV9; D gene: -; CDR3 protein: CASSPSTNEKLFF; CDR3 DNA: TGTGCCAGCAGCCCTTCCACGAATGAAAAACTGTTTTTT
J gene: TRBJ1-3; V gene: TRBV5-4; D gene: -; CDR3 protein: CASSPQGRKAGNTIYF; CDR3 DNA: TGTGCCAGCAGCCCCCAGGGCCGGAAAGCTGGAAACACCATATATTTT
J gene: TRBJ2-7; V gene: TRBV25-1; D gene: -; CDR3 protein: CASSDSGSDYEQYF; CDR3 DNA: TGTGCCAGCAGTGATTCAGGTTCGGACTACGAGCAGTACTTC
J gene: TRBJ2-2; V gene: TRBV10-2; D gene: TRBD1; CDR3 protein: CASRPGQGIYPGELFF; CDR3 DNA: TGCGCCAGCAGACCGGGACAGGGGATATATCCCGGGGAGCTGTTTTTT
J gene: TRBJ2-1; V gene: TRBV27; D gene: TRBD2; CDR3 protein: CASSLTSGGSNEQFF; CDR3 DNA: TGTGCCAGCAGCCTAACTAGCGGGGGGAGCAATGAGCAGTTCTTC